This T cell receptor beta chain came from a study of CXCR3-negative and CXCR3-positive naive CD8 T cells. Findings of the study overall: Naive CXCR3-positive cells had TRB CDR3s more hydrophobic than those of CXCR3-negative naive cells. Each naive subset displayed comparably high diversity, whereas memory CD8+ cells displayed much lower diversity.

On this clonotype itself: Its antigen is as yet unknown.

5' RACE that incorporated UMI labels was used to prepare the TRB cDNA libraries. For each CDR3 protein, TCRdb gives one entry from its re-call of the 5' RACE reads, without DNA. The repertoire table contains under 150,000 distinct CDR3 sequences. The sample comprised naive CXCR3+ CD8+ T cells from blood. The subset is: CD45RO-CCR7+CD27+CD95- naive CD8+ T cells expressing CXCR3 (TNR3+). The receptor's source is a human donor in good health. Some clones in this sample may be carry-over from other donors' samples.

The CDR3 region is CSAKAGLYNEQFF. V gene TRBV29-1 combines with J gene TRBJ2-1; without DNA, the TCRdb call of TRBD1 cannot be checked. The germline CDR1 and CDR2 sequences are SQVTM and ANQGSEA. The CDR3 contains 13 residues.